This is a list of T cell receptor beta chains from one sample in a study of OX40 agonist ivuxolimab in advanced cancers. Here immunoSEQ multiplex PCR was the method, and the copy in TCRdb shows in-frame clones only, minus some. The sample contains approximately 54,000 clones, 75% to 95% of which appear only once. Here the sequenced sample was CD4+ or CD8+ T cells sorted from blood, taken in a trial of the OX40 agonist ivuxolimab. All receptors come from an adult with an advanced solid tumor such as melanoma, head and neck, liver or kidney cancer. Both conserved end residues are part of each CDR3. Each record gives: CDR3 DNA, CDR3 protein, D gene, J gene, clone size, V gene. D genes are given only for firm matches. Some rows mark clone size as missing; the rest say once, few, many or name a class of expanded clone.

TGTGCCAGCAGCTTAGGGGAGCAGGGTTTTGATCAGCCCCAGCATTTT	CASSLGEQGFDQPQHF	-	TRBJ1-5	-	TRBV7-9
TGTGCCAGCAGCTTGGTCGGGCCGAGATCCTACGAGCAGTACTTC	CASSLVGPRSYEQYF	-	TRBJ2-7	-	TRBV5-8
TGTGCCAGCAGCCGGGGAGGGGTAGAGGTAGAGACCCAGTACTTC	CASSRGGVEVETQYF	TRBD2	TRBJ2-5	-	TRBV14
TGTGCCAGCAGCTTTGGGGGGGCGTGGGAGCAGTACTTC	CASSFGGAWEQYF	-	TRBJ2-7	-	TRBV11-2
TGTGCCAGCAGCTTCGGGACAGGGCGAAACGAGCAGTACTTC	CASSFGTGRNEQYF	TRBD1	TRBJ2-7	-	TRBV13
TGCGCCAGCAGCCACAACAGGTTTACCTCTGGGGCCAACGTCCTGACTTTC	CASSHNRFTSGANVLTF	-	TRBJ2-6	-	TRBV23-1
TGTGCCAGCAGTTCGGGCTACGGAGAGACCCAGTACTTC	CASSSGYGETQYF	-	TRBJ2-5	-	TRBV28
TGTGCCAGCAGTTCTCCCGGGACTAGCGGATACGAGCAGTACTTC	CASSSPGTSGYEQYF	TRBD2	TRBJ2-7	-	TRBV28
TGTGCCAGCAAGGACAGCTACAATCAGCCCCAGCATTTT	CASKDSYNQPQHF	-	TRBJ1-5	-	TRBV19
TGTGCCAGCAGTTTCTCTTTAACCCCCTCCTACGAGCAGTACTTC	CASSFSLTPSYEQYF	-	TRBJ2-7	-	TRBV28
TGTGCCAGCAGCGTAGGTAGCGGGAGTCAGTACGAGCAGTACTTC	CASSVGSGSQYEQYF	TRBD2	TRBJ2-7	-	TRBV9
TGTGCCAGTAGTAAGTATGGGGGAGGCAATCAGCCCCAGCATTTT	CASSKYGGGNQPQHF	-	TRBJ1-5	-	TRBV19
TGTGCCAGCAGCAGGGGGCGCGAAGATTTCCAGACCCAGTACTTC	CASSRGREDFQTQYF	TRBD1	TRBJ2-5	-	TRBV25-1
TGTGCCAGCAGTCTGTGGACTAACACTGAAGCTTTCTTT	CASSLWTNTEAFF	-	TRBJ1-1	-	TRBV27
TGTGCCAGCAGTTACTCCCGTGACTCTGGAAACACCATATATTTT	CASSYSRDSGNTIYF	-	TRBJ1-3	once	TRBV6-5
TGTGCCAGCAGTGGAGCGGCCTCCTACAATGAGCAGTTCTTC	CASSGAASYNEQFF	-	TRBJ2-1	once	TRBV6-5
TGTGCCAGTACGGGGGGACAGGGGAATAGCTCCTACAATGAGCAGTTCTTC	CASTGGQGNSSYNEQFF	TRBD1	TRBJ2-1	-	TRBV19
TGTGCCAGCAGCGCCGGGACTAGCGGGGGGGACGAGCAGTTCTTC	CASSAGTSGGDEQFF	TRBD2	TRBJ2-1	-	TRBV9
TGTGCCAGCAAGCCCTTTCAGGGGGCAGATTATGGCTACACCTTC	CASKPFQGADYGYTF	TRBD1	TRBJ1-2	-	TRBV19
TGCAGCGTTGAAGATGAGCTTCTAGACGAGCAGTACTTC	CSVEDELLDEQYF	-	TRBJ2-7	-	TRBV29-1
TGTGCCAGCAGCTTAGATGGCAGGGCCTCACCCGAGCAGTACTTC	CASSLDGRASPEQYF	-	TRBJ2-7	few	TRBV7-2
TGCGCCAGCAGCCTACGGCCGGAATACAATGAGCAGTTCTTC	CASSLRPEYNEQFF	-	TRBJ2-1	-	TRBV4-3
TGTGCCAGCTCACCCTGGACAGCTAACTATGGCTACACCTTC	CASSPWTANYGYTF	-	TRBJ1-2	-	TRBV18
TGTGCCAGCAGCTTAGCGGGCGACATTTATAGCAATCAGCCCCAGCATTTT	CASSLAGDIYSNQPQHF	-	TRBJ1-5	-	TRBV7-8
TGTGCCAGCAGTCTCGGACAGGGGCAAGAGACCCAGTACTTC	CASSLGQGQETQYF	TRBD1	TRBJ2-5	-	TRBV6-5
TGTGCCAGCAGTGATTCGGACAGGGTCACTGAAGCTTTCTTT	CASSDSDRVTEAFF	TRBD1	TRBJ1-1	once	TRBV2
TGTGCCAGCAGTTTATATAGCGGGGGAGGAGATACGCAGTATTTT	CASSLYSGGGDTQYF	TRBD2	TRBJ2-3	-	TRBV27
TGTGCCAGTACCCGACAGGGGTTGACAGATACGCAGTATTTT	CASTRQGLTDTQYF	TRBD1	TRBJ2-3	-	TRBV19
TGTGCCACCTGGACTAGCTCCTACGAGCAGTACTTC	CATWTSSYEQYF	TRBD2	TRBJ2-7	-	TRBV5-4
TGTGCCAGCAGTTCAACACTAGCGGGAGGTCTAGTAAATGAGCAGTTCTTC	CASSSTLAGGLVNEQFF	TRBD2	TRBJ2-1	once	TRBV27
TGTGCTAGCGGGCTGACAGGGGTGAACACCGGGGAGCTGTTTTTT	CASGLTGVNTGELFF	-	TRBJ2-2	-	TRBV7-7
TGCGCCAGCAGCTTCTACAGGGAAACCGGGGAGCTGTTTTTT	CASSFYRETGELFF	-	TRBJ2-2	-	TRBV5-1
TGTGCCAGCAGTGATAGGCGTACTGAAGCTTTCTTT	CASSDRRTEAFF	-	TRBJ1-1	-	TRBV2